Described below is a single T cell receptor (beta chain) sequence and its context. This specimen comes from a study of cytomegalovirus exposure and HLA in healthy donors. This CDR3 is built from 12 residues. Germline V gene sequence: CDR1 SGHDT, CDR2 YYEEEE. Trimming removed 4 bases from V and 4 bases from J, with 7 bases in between. 60 Vbeta and 13 Jbeta primers were used in PCR. Here immunoSEQ multiplex PCR was the method, and the copy in TCRdb shows in-frame clones only, minus some. The top ten clones hold approximately 11% of a sample with 120,000 or so clones, roughly 82% of them seen once. V usage is TRBV5-6 and J usage is TRBJ2-3; D unresolved. The clonotype was recovered from a male donor in good health and CMV-seropositive. The sequenced sample was PBMCs. CDR3 DNA: TGTGCCAGCAGCCCTTTAGCAGATACGCAGTATTTT. It yields the protein CASSPLADTQYF.